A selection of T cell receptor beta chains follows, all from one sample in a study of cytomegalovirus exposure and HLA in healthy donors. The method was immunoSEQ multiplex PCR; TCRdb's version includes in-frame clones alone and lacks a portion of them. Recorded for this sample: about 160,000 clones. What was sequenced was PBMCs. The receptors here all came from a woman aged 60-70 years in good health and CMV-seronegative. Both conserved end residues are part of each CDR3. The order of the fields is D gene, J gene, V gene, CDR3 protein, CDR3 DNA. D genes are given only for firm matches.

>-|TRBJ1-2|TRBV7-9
CASAGGINPYGYTF
TGTGCCAGCGCGGGGGGGATAAACCCCTATGGCTACACCTTC
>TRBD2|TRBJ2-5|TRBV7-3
CASSSTSDAWQTQYF
TGTGCCAGCAGCTCTACTAGCGATGCTTGGCAGACCCAGTACTTC
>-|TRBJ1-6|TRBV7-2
CASSLSVSSYNSPLHF
TGTGCCAGCAGCCTAAGCGTAAGCTCCTATAATTCACCCCTCCACTTT
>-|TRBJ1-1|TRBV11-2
CASSSGPGAEAFF
TGTGCCAGCAGCAGTGGACCCGGGGCTGAAGCTTTCTTT
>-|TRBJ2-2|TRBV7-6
CASSLQGHTGELFF
TGTGCCAGCAGCTTACAGGGTCACACCGGGGAGCTGTTTTTT
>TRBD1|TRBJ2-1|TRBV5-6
CASSLGDSYNEQFF
TGTGCCAGCAGCTTGGGGGACAGCTACAATGAGCAGTTCTTC
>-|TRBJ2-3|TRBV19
CASSTYRIDTQYF
TGTGCCAGTAGTACCTACCGCATCGATACGCAGTATTTT
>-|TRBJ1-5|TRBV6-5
CASSPWVQDDQPQHF
TGTGCCAGCAGCCCGTGGGTGCAGGATGATCAGCCCCAGCATTTT
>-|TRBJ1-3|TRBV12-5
CASGLAFGNTIYF
TGTGCTAGTGGTTTGGCCTTCGGAAACACCATATATTTT
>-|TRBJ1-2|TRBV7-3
CASSNPGDPGYTF
TGTGCCAGCAGCAACCCAGGGGATCCTGGCTACACCTTC
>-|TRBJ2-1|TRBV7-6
CASSPESGVPLNEQFF
TGTGCCAGCAGCCCTGAGTCCGGGGTCCCACTCAATGAGCAGTTCTTC
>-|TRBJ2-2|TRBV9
CASSVEIRRGKAGELFF
TGTGCCAGCAGCGTAGAAATAAGGAGGGGCAAGGCCGGGGAGCTGTTTTTT
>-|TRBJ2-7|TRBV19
CASSIRDFSYEQYF
TGTGCCAGTAGTATTCGGGACTTCTCCTACGAGCAGTACTTC
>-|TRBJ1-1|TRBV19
CASSNSKRPTGAEAFF
TGTGCCAGTAGTAATTCAAAAAGACCGACGGGGGCTGAAGCTTTCTTT
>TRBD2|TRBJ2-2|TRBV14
CASSLTTSGGTRTGELFF
TGTGCCAGCAGCCTTACCACTAGCGGTGGGACCAGGACCGGGGAGCTGTTTTTT
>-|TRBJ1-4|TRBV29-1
CSVEGGEKLFF
TGCAGCGTTGAAGGGGGCGAAAAACTGTTTTTT
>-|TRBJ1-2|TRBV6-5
CASSSRYGYTF
TGTGCCAGCAGTTCCCGGTATGGCTACACCTTC
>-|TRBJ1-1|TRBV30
CAWSRGGNTEAFF
TGTGCCTGGAGTCGGGGGGGGAACACTGAAGCTTTCTTT
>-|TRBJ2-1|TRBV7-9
CASSLALASSYNEQFF
TGTGCCAGCAGCTTAGCCCTAGCGAGCTCCTACAATGAGCAGTTCTTC
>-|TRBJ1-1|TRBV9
CASSAGSARGTEAFF
TGTGCCAGCAGCGCAGGGTCCGCCCGTGGCACTGAAGCTTTCTTT
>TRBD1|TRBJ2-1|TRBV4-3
CASSQDRDNEQFF
TGCGCCAGCAGCCAGGACAGGGACAATGAGCAGTTCTTC
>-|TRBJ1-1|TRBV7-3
CASSSKPQSPENTEAFF
TGTGCCAGCAGCTCAAAACCCCAAAGCCCCGAGAACACTGAAGCTTTCTTT
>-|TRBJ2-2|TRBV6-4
CASSVEVISTGELFF
TGTGCCAGCAGTGTAGAGGTGATTAGCACCGGGGAGCTGTTTTTT
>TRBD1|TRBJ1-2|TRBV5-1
CASSPGTGGGYTF
TGCGCCAGCAGCCCCGGGACAGGGGGCGGGTACACCTTC
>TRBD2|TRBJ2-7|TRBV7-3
CASSVRLAGSYEQYF
TGTGCCAGCAGCGTTCGACTAGCGGGGTCCTACGAGCAGTACTTC
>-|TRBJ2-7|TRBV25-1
CASSGGNSYEQYF
TGTGCCAGCAGTGGCGGCAACTCCTACGAGCAGTACTTC
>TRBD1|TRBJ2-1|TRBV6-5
CASSPGTGVFNEQFF
TGTGCCAGCAGCCCCGGGACAGGGGTTTTCAATGAGCAGTTCTTC
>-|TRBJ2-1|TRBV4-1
CASSQGGPKFF
TGCGCCAGCAGCCAGGGAGGACCTAAGTTCTTC
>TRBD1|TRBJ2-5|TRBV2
CASSRDRAQETQYF
TGTGCCAGCAGCCGAGACAGGGCCCAAGAGACCCAGTACTTC
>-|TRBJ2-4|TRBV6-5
CASTDSKNIQYF
TGTGCCAGCACGGACTCCAAAAACATTCAGTACTTC
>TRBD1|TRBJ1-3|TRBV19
CASSIAGTGAGNTIYF
TGTGCCAGTAGTATAGCCGGGACAGGGGCTGGAAACACCATATATTTT
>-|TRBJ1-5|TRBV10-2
CASSETGLGPQHF
TGCGCCAGCAGTGAGACAGGTCTAGGGCCCCAGCATTTT
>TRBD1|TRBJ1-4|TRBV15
CATSDRGPNEKLFF
TGTGCCACCAGCGACAGGGGGCCTAATGAAAAACTGTTTTTT
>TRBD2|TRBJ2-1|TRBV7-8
CASSLRTLAGGHLEQFF
TGTGCCAGCAGCTTACGAACCCTAGCGGGAGGGCACCTTGAGCAGTTCTTC
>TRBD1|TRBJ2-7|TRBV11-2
CASSFEGQGWNYEQYF
TGTGCCAGCAGTTTCGAAGGACAGGGGTGGAACTACGAGCAGTACTTC
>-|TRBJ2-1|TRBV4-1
CASSQDRGRQLYNEQFF
TGCGCCAGCAGCCAAGATAGGGGTCGGCAGTTATACAATGAGCAGTTCTTC
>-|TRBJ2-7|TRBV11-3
CASSLGGDSYEQYF
TGTGCCAGCAGCTTAGGGGGGGACTCCTACGAGCAGTACTTC
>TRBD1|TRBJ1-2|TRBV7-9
CASSPGQGRDGYTF
TGTGCCAGCAGCCCGGGACAGGGAAGGGACGGCTACACCTTC
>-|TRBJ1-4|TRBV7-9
CASSFISLATNEKLFF
TGTGCCAGCAGCTTTATTAGTCTGGCAACTAATGAAAAACTGTTTTTT
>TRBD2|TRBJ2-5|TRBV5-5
CASSLELAGGRETQYF
TGTGCCAGCAGCTTGGAACTAGCGGGAGGGCGGGAGACCCAGTACTTC
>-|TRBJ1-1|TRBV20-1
CSAQGNTEAFF
TGCAGTGCTCAGGGAAACACTGAAGCTTTCTTT
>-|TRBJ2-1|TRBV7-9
CASSLGAGNYNEQFF
TGTGCCAGCAGCTTGGGAGCCGGAAACTACAATGAGCAGTTCTTC
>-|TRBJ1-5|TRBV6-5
CASSYGSGQPQHF
TGTGCCAGCAGTTACGGGTCAGGCCAGCCCCAGCATTTT
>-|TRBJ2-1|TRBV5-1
CASAPIAGKSYNEQFF
TGCGCCAGCGCCCCCATTGCGGGAAAGTCCTACAATGAGCAGTTCTTC
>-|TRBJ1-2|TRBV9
CASSMGGGYGYTF
TGTGCCAGCTCTATGGGAGGGGGCTATGGCTACACCTTC
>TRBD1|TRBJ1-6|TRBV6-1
CASRSGGDNSPLHF
TGTGCCAGCAGATCAGGGGGCGATAATTCACCCCTCCACTTT
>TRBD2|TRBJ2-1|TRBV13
CASSPGLAGGISYNEQFF
TGTGCCAGCAGCCCCGGACTAGCGGGGGGGATTTCCTACAATGAGCAGTTCTTC
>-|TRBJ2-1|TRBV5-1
CASSETVQTYNEQFF
TGCGCCAGCAGTGAAACGGTACAGACCTACAATGAGCAGTTCTTC
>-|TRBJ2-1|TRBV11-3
CASSLVGDSYNEQFF
TGTGCCAGCAGCTTAGTAGGGGATTCCTACAATGAGCAGTTCTTC